One sample yielded the 5 T cell receptor beta chains listed below, sequenced in a study of T cell changes during pregnancy in multiple sclerosis. Generated by immunoSEQ multiplex PCR, the TCRdb table keeps only in-frame clones and is missing some. Altogether about 55,000 clones are present, around 94% being singletons, with the ten largest covering less than 4%. The source material was CD8+ T cells from peripheral blood mononuclear cells, sampled in the third trimester of pregnancy. The receptors derive from a female donor with multiple sclerosis, enrolled in a pregnancy study.

With regard to this clone: The sample contains more than one DNA sequence encoding this CDR3. The chain joins TRBV19 to TRBJ2-7; D may be TRBD2 (6 bases). This CDR3 has 14 amino acids. Germline CDR1 reads LNHDA; CDR2 reads SQIVND (reference sequence). Trimming left V 3 bases short and J 3 bases short, with 12 bases between. The CDR3 DNA reads as TGTGCCAGTAGTATTATTGGGGGGAGCTACGAGCAGTACTTC. Protein sequence: CASSIIGGSYEQYF.

The chain recombines TRBV6-1 with TRBJ2-2, with TRBD2 as a possible D gene (6 bases). Germline V lookup: CDR1 MNHNS, CDR2 SASEGT. The CDR3 spans 13 residues. V was pared by 4 bases and J by 3 bases, with 6 bases between. The CDR3 region has the DNA TGTGCCAGCAGTGGGGGGGACACCGGGGAGCTGTTTTTT. It is translated as CASSGGDTGELFF.

The chain recombines TRBV5-4 with TRBJ2-3; D possibly corresponds to TRBD1 (5 bases). CDR3 length equals 15 residues. Looked up from germline, CDR1 is SGHNT and CDR2 is YYREEE (reference sequence). With 0 bases removed from V and 3 bases from J, the gap between germline ends came to 11 bases. The CDR3 DNA reads TGTGCCAGCAGCTTGGTAGGGGCTCTTACAGATACGCAGTATTTT. It yields the protein CASSLVGALTDTQYF.

CDR3 nucleotides: TGTGCCAGCAGTTTATCTATCTGGGGCAGGGGGCCCGTCTACGGAAACACCATATATTTT. Protein: CASSLSIWGRGPVYGNTIYF. The genes are TRBV28 and TRBJ1-3; 8 positions match TRBD1. CDR3 length: 20 amino acids. J lost 4 bases, V lost 1 base, and 18 bases had no gene match. Germline V CDR1 and CDR2: MDHEN, SYDVKM.

The J gene is TRBJ1-6, the V gene TRBV4-1; D is possibly TRBD1 (5 bases). Germline CDR1 reads MGHRA; CDR2 reads YSYEKL. V shed 1 base and J shed 8 bases, with 9 bases lying between them. This CDR3 is 14 amino acids long. DNA of the CDR3: TGCGCCAGCAGCCAAGGGGGGGTGGATTCACCCCTCCACTTT. This gives the protein CASSQGGVDSPLHF.